This TCR beta chain originates from a study of early T cells in non-severe SARS-CoV-2 infection. Study-wide context: Alpha and beta chains were unpaired, from unsorted whole-blood bulk RNA.

TCRdb reprocessed the 5' RACE reads with MiXCR, giving one entry per CDR3 protein. The sample yields approximately 20,000 distinct CDR3 sequences, around 4.8% seen once. This clonotype appeared many times. Trimming removed 5 bases from V and 6 bases from J, with 17 bases in between. CDR3 length: 14 amino acids. CDR1 LNHDA and CDR2 SQIVND come from the germline V gene (reference sequence). The gene calls are TRBV19 and TRBJ2-7, with D possibly matching TRBD1 (6 bases). Input material: whole blood. This TCR derives from an adult who was a healthcare worker with PCR-confirmed SARS-CoV-2 infection or an uninfected control (not recorded which). The DNA of the CDR3 is TGTGCCAGTAGTCCCCCGGGCAGGGGAATCGAGCAGTACTTC. This codes for CASSPPGRGIEQYF.